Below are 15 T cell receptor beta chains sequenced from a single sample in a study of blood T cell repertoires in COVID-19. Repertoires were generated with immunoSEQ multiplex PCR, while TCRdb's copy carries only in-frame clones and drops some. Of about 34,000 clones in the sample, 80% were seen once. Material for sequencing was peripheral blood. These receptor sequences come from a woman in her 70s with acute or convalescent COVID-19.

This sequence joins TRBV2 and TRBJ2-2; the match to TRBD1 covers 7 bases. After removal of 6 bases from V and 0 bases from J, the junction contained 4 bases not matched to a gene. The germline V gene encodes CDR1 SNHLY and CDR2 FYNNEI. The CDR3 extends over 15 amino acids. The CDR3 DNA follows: TGTGCCAGCAGGGACAGGCGCGCGAACACCGGGGAGCTGTTTTTT. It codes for CASRDRRANTGELFF.

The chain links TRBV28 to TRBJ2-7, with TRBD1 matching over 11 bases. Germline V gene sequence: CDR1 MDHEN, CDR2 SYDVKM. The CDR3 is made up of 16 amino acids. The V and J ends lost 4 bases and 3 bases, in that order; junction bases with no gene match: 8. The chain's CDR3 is CASSSPGQGAVYEQYF. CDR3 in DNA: TGTGCCAGCAGTTCCCCCGGACAGGGGGCGGTCTACGAGCAGTACTTC.

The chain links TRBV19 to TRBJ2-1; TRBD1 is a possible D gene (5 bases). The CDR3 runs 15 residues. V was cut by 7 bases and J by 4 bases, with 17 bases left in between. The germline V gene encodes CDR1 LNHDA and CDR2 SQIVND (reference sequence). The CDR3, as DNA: TGTGCCAGTAACCCCCAGGGTGGAAGATACAATGAGCAGTTCTTC. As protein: CASNPQGGRYNEQFF.

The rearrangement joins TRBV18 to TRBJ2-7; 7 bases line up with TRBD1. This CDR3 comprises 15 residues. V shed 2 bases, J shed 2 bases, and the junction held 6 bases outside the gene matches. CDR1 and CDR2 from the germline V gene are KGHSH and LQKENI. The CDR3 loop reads CASSPTRQGPYEQYF. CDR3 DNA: TGTGCCAGCTCACCAACGAGACAGGGCCCCTACGAGCAGTACTTC.

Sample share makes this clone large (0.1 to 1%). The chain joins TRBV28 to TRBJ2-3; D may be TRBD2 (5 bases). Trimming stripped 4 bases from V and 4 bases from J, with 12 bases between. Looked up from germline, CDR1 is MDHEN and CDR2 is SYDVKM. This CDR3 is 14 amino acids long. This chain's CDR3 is CASSSLEGPDTQYF. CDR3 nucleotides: TGTGCCAGCAGTTCTCTCGAGGGCCCAGATACGCAGTATTTT.

This CDR3 is CASSYGGGRIGELFF. The CDR3 DNA follows: TGTGCCAGCAGTTATGGGGGGGGGCGTATCGGGGAGCTGTTTTTT. This chain connects TRBV6-5 to TRBJ2-2; possibly TRBD2 for D (7 bases). Germline V gives CDR1 MNHEY, CDR2 SVGAGI. V gave up 3 bases and J gave up 7 bases, with 15 bases separating them. The CDR3 sequence is 15 residues long.

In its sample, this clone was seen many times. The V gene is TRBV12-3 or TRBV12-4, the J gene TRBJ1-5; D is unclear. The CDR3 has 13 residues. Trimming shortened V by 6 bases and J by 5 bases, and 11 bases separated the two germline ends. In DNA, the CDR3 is TGTGCCAGCAGGCGGGGAATGGATCAGCCCCAGCATTTT. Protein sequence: CASRRGMDQPQHF.

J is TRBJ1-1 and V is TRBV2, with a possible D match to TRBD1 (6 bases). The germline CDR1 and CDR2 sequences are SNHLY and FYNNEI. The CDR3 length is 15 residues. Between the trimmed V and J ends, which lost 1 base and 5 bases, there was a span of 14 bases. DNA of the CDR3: TGTGCCAGCAGTGAAGGAGGGCAGGGGCGTACTGAAGCTTTCTTT. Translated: CASSEGGQGRTEAFF.

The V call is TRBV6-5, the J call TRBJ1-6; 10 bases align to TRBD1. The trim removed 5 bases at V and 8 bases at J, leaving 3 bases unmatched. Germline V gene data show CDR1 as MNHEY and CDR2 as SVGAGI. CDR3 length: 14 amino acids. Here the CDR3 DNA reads TGTGCCAGCAGTAGGGACAGGGGAGATTCACCCCTCCACTTT. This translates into CASSRDRGDSPLHF.

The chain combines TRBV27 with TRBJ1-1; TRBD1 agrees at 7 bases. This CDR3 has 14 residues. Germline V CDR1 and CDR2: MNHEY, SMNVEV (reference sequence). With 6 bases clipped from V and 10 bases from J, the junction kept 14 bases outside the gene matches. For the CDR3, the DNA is TGTGCCAGCAGCCGACAGGGTGGAGTGCCCGGAGCTTTCTTT. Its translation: CASSRQGGVPGAFF.

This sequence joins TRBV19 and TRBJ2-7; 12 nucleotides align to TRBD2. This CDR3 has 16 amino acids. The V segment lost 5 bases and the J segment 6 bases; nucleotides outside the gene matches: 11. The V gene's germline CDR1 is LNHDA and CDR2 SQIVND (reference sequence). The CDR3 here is CASSVAATSGGGEQYF. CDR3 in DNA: TGTGCCAGTAGTGTCGCAGCGACTAGCGGGGGAGGCGAGCAGTACTTC.

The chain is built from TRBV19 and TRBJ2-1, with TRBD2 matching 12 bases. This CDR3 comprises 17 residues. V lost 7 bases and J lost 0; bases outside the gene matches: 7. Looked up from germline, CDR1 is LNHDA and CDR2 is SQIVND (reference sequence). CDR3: CASKTSGSLSSYNEQFF. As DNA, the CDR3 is TGTGCCAGTAAGACTAGCGGGAGCCTAAGCTCCTACAATGAGCAGTTCTTC.

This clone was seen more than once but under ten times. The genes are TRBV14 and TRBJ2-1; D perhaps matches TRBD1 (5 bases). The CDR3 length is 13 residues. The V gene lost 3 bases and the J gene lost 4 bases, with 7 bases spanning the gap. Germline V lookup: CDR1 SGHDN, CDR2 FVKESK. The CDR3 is CASSQTEYNEQFF. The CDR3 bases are TGTGCCAGCAGCCAGACAGAGTACAATGAGCAGTTCTTC.

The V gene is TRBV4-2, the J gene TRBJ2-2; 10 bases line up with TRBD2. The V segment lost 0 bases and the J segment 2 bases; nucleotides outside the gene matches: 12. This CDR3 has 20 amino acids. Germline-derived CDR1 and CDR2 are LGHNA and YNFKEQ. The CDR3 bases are TGTGCCAGCAGCCAAGAGGGCTTGGGTCTAGCGGGGGCCAACACCGGGGAGCTGTTTTTT. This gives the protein CASSQEGLGLAGANTGELFF.

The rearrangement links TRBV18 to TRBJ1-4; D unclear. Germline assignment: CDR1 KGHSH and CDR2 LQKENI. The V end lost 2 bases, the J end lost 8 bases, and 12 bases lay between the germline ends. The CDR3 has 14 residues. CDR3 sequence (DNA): TGTGCCAGCTCACCAGGAGGTGGCCAGGAAAAACTGTTTTTT. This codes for CASSPGGGQEKLFF.